This TCR beta chain was documented in a study of blood T cell repertoires in COVID-19. Turning to the study itself: The cDNA or gDNA used as material had been derived from T cells, B-cell-depleted T cells, or PBMCs.

In the authors' workflow: Amplified reference gene primers provided the basis for estimating nucleated cell counts. This table comes from immunoSEQ multiplex PCR, and its TCRdb copy is limited to in-frame clones, with some not included. That table gives V, J and clone size, and the DNA gave D and trimming. The sample consists of about 170,000 clones, 82% of them appearing once. CDR1 is SGHTA and CDR2 is FQGNSA in the germline V gene. The CDR3 loop spans 15 amino acids. Trimming took 5 bases from V and 2 from J; bases not matched to a gene: 7. The J gene is TRBJ2-5, the V gene TRBV7-2, with TRBD2 identical over 8 bases. The specimen sequenced was peripheral blood. The receptor comes from a woman aged 70 to 79 with acute or convalescent COVID-19. The CDR3: CASSPVAGQQETQYF. The CDR3 DNA follows: TGTGCCAGCAGCCCGGTAGCGGGGCAGCAAGAGACCCAGTACTTC.